What follows is one T cell receptor (beta chain) and its context. The antigen is undetermined. The CDR3 length is 15 residues. CDR1 is SNHLY, CDR2 FYNNEI, per germline. V shed 6 bases, J shed 2 bases, and the junction held 6 bases outside the gene matches. The sample is drawn from a study of cytomegalovirus exposure and HLA in healthy donors. General study findings and limits: Being productive about 87% or about 30% of the time was typical of most TCR beta V segments in an earlier analysis. TCR beta chains numbering more than 150 were designated cytomegalovirus-associated.

Primers included in the PCR were 60 Vbeta and 13 Jbeta primers. TCRdb's table, derived via immunoSEQ multiplex PCR, lists solely in-frame clones and lacks some. The profile shows some 170,000 clones, under 85% of them singletons. Healthy bone marrow donors supplied every sample. The chain uses TRBV2 and TRBJ2-2, with 7 positions matching TRBD1. The TCR originated in a man aged 45-65 years in good health and CMV-seropositive. What was sequenced was PBMCs. The CDR3, as DNA: TGTGCCAGCAGGAAAGACAGGGCTAACACCGGGGAGCTGTTTTTT. Its translation: CASRKDRANTGELFF. The entire variable domain, with the rest obtained from reference TRBV2 and TRBJ2-2, is as follows: EPEVTQTPSHQVTQMGQEVILRCVPISNHLYFYWYRQILGQKVEFLVSFYNNEISEKSEIFDDQFSVERPDGSNFTLKIRSTKLEDSAMYFCASRKDRANTGELFFGEGSRLTVL.